Listed below are T cell receptor beta chains from one sample, sequenced in a study of CD8 T cells in Susac syndrome. TCRdb itself ran the immunoSEQ multiplex PCR reads through MiXCR, one entry per CDR3 protein. The sample lists roughly 300,000 distinct CDR3 sequences; about 88% were seen once. Specimen: CD8+ T cells from PBMCs. Receptors were obtained from a human donor with multiple sclerosis. The CDR3 runs from the conserved cysteine through the conserved F or W. D genes are given only for firm matches. The listing skips clone size in some rows; elsewhere it reads once, few, many or a size class.

.	.	TRBV7-3	TRBJ2-1	CASSLDSLDEQFF
.	.	TRBV5-5	TRBJ2-3	CASSLADADTQYF
.	.	TRBV7-9	TRBJ2-1	CASSSLWGVGGNEQFF
.	.	TRBV6-1	TRBJ1-1	CASGATNTEAFF
.	.	TRBV30	TRBJ2-7	CAWSVQGYYEQYF
.	TRBD1	TRBV7-8	TRBJ1-1	CASSPNPGGTEAFF
once	TRBD2	TRBV28	TRBJ2-7	CASSLAGGVGEQYF
.	TRBD2	TRBV28	TRBJ2-7	CASSLVSAGAYEQYF
.	.	TRBV11-2	TRBJ2-3	CASSRRCSETAQYF
.	.	TRBV20-1	TRBJ1-5	CSAREPENQPQHF
.	TRBD2	TRBV7-9	TRBJ2-7	CASSFTGTSNYEQYF
few	TRBD1	TRBV6-5	TRBJ2-7	CASSYSTGDEQYF
.	.	TRBV5-1	TRBJ2-5	CASSLAPTEETQYF
few	.	TRBV11-2	TRBJ2-7	CASSSTGGRLEQYF
.	.	TRBV27	TRBJ2-7	CASSHSVGDSLDIYEQYF
.	.	TRBV12-3/TRBV12-4	TRBJ2-7	CASRYRQGDYEQYF
.	TRBD2	TRBV7-3	TRBJ2-1	CASSATLAGERNEQFF
.	.	TRBV4-1	TRBJ1-6	CASSQEPVLNSPLHF